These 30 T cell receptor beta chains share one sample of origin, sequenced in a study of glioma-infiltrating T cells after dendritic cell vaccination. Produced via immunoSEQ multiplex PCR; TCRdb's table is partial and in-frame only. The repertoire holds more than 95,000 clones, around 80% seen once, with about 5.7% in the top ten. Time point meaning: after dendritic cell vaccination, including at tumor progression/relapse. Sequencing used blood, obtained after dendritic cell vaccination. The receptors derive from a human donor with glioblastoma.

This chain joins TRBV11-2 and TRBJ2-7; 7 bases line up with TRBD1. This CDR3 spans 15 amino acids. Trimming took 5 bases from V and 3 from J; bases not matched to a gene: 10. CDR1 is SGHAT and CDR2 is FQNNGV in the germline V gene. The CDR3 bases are TGTGCCAGCAGCCGGACGACAGGGAACGACTACGAGCAGTACTTC. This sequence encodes CASSRTTGNDYEQYF.

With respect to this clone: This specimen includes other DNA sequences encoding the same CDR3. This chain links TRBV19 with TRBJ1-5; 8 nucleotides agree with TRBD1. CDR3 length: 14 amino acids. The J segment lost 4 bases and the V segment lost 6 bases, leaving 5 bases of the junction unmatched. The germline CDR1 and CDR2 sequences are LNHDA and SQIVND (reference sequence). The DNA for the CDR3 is TGTGCCAGTAGCGGACAGGGTGGGAATCAGCCCCAGCATTTT. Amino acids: CASSGQGGNQPQHF.

CDR3 DNA sequence: TGTGCCAGCAGCCTCGGGGGGGCAAGTCGGAATGAGCAGTTCTTC. It encodes CASSLGGASRNEQFF. This rearrangement joins TRBV7-3 to TRBJ2-1, with 8 bases aligning to TRBD2. CDR3 length: 15 amino acids. Germline V gene data show CDR1 as SGHTA and CDR2 as FQGTGA. V lost 5 bases, J lost 7 bases, and 10 bases stayed unmatched.

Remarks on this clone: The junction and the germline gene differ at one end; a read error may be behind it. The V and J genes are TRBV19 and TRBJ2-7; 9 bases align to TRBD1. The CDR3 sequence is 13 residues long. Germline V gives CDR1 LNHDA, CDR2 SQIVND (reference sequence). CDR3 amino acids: CASSIAATGGQNF. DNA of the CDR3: TGTGCCAGTAGTATAGCGGCGACAGGGGGGCAGAACTTC.

The CDR3, as DNA: TGTGCCAGCAGCCTACGGACAGGGGATGGCTACACCTTC. It specifies CASSLRTGDGYTF. V and J are TRBV14 and TRBJ1-2, with 9 bases that match TRBD1. CDR1 SGHDN and CDR2 FVKESK come from the germline V gene. The CDR3 has 13 residues. Trimming cost V 4 bases and J 6 bases; bases outside gene matches: 3.

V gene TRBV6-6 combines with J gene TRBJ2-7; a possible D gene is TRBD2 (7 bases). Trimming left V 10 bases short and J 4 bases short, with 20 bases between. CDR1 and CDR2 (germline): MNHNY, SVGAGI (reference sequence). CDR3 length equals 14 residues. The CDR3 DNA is TGTGCCACCGAGGGGGGGCAGGGTTCGTACGAGCAGTACTTC. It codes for CATEGGQGSYEQYF.

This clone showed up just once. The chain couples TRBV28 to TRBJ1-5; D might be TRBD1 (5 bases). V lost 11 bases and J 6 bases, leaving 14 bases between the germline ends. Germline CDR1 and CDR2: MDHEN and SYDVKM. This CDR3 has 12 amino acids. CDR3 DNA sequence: TGTGCCGTAGGCAGGGATGGTCAGCCCCAGCATTTT. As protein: CAVGRDGQPQHF.

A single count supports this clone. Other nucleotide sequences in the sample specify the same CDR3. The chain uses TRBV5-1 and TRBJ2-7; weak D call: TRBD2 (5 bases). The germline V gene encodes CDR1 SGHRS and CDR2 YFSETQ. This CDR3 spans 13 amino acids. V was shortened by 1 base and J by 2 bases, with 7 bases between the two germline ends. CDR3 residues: CASSLTGTYEQYF. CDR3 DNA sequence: TGCGCCAGCAGCTTGACGGGAACCTACGAGCAGTACTTC.

The CDR3 DNA reads as TGTGCCAGCAGGCCACAGGGGAAGAGAGGCTACACCTTC. It is translated as CASRPQGKRGYTF. This chain links TRBV2 with TRBJ1-2, with TRBD1 matching 7 bases. J was trimmed by 8 bases and V by 6 bases; bases with no gene match: 9. This CDR3 has 13 residues. Germline loops: CDR1 SNHLY, CDR2 FYNNEI.

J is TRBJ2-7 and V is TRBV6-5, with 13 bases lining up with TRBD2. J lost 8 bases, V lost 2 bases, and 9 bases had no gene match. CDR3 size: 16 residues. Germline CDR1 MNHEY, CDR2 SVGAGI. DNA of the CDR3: TGTGCCAGCAGTTACGGCAAGACTAGCGGGGGGACGAAGCAGTACTTC. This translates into CASSYGKTSGGTKQYF.

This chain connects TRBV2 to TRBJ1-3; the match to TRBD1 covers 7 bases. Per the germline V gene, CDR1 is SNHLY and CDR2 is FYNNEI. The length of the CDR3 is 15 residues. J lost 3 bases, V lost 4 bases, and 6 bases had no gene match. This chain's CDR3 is CASSVKGANGNTIYF. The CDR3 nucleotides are TGTGCCAGCAGTGTAAAGGGGGCGAATGGAAACACCATATATTTT.

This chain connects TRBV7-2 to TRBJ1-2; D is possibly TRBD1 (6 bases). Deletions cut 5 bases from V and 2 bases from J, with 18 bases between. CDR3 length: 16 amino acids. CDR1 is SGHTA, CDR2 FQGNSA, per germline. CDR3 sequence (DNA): TGTGCCAGCAGCCCGAGGGGGGGACACCTAAACTATGGCTACACCTTC. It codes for CASSPRGGHLNYGYTF.

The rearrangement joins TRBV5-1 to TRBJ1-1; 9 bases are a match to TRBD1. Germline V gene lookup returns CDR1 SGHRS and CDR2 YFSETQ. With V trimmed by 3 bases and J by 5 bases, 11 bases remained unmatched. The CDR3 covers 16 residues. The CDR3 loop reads CASSSALFDRGTEAFF. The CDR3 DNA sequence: TGCGCCAGCAGCTCCGCCCTCTTCGACAGGGGGACTGAAGCTTTCTTT.

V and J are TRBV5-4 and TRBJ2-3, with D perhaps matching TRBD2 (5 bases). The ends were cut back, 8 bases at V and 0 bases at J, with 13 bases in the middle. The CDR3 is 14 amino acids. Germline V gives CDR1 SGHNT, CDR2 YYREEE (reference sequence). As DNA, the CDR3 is TGTGCCAGTACACGGGGTACTAGCACAGATACGCAGTATTTT. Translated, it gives CASTRGTSTDTQYF.

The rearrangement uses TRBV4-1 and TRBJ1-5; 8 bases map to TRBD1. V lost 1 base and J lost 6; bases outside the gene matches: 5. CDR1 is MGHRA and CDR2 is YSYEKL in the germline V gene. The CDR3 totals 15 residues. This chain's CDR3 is CASSQGDRKGQPQHF. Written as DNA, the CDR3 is TGCGCCAGCAGCCAAGGGGACAGGAAGGGTCAGCCCCAGCATTTT.

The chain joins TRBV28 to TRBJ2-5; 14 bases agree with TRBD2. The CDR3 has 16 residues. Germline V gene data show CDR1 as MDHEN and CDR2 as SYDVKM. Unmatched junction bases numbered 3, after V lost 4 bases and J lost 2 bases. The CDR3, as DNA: TGTGCCAGCAGTTCGAGACTAGCGGGAGGGCAAGAGACCCAGTACTTC. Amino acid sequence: CASSSRLAGGQETQYF.

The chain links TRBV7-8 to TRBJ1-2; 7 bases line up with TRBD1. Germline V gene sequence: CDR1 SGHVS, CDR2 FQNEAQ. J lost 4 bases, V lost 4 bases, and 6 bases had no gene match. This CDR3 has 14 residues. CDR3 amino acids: CASSSQQGSYGYTF. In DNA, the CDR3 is TGTGCCAGCAGCTCTCAACAGGGGAGCTATGGCTACACCTTC.

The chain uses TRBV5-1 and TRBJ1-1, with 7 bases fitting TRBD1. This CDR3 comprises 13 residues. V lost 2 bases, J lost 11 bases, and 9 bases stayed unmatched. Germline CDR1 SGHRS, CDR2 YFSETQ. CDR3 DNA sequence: TGCGCCAGCAGCTTCGGGTTGACAGGGAAGGCTTTCTTT. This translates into CASSFGLTGKAFF.

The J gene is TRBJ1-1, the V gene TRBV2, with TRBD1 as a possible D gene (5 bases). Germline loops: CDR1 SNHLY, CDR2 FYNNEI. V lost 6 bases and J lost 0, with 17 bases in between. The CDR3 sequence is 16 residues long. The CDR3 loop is CASRVNRSPMNTEAFF. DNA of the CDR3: TGTGCCAGCAGGGTAAACAGGTCCCCGATGAACACTGAAGCTTTCTTT.

The CDR3 protein is CASSDTQGVVLQYF. The CDR3 nucleotides are TGTGCCAGCTCAGACACCCAGGGCGTCGTCCTTCAGTACTTC. This chain links TRBV18 with TRBJ2-4; a possible D gene is TRBD1 (5 bases). V was trimmed by 5 bases and J by 11 bases, leaving 19 bases between them. Germline V CDR1 and CDR2: KGHSH, LQKENI. The CDR3 covers 14 residues.

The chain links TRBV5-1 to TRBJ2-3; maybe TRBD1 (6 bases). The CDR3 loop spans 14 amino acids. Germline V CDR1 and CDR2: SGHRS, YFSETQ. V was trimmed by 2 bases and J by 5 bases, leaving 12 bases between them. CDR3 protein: CASSLQGPVDTQYF. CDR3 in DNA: TGCGCCAGCAGCTTACAGGGTCCAGTAGATACGCAGTATTTT.

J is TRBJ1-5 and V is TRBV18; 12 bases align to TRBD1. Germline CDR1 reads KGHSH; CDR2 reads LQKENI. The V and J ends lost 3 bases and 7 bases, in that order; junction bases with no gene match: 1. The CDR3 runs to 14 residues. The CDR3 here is CASSPGQGAQPQHF. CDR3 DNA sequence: TGTGCCAGCTCACCGGGACAGGGGGCACAGCCCCAGCATTTT.

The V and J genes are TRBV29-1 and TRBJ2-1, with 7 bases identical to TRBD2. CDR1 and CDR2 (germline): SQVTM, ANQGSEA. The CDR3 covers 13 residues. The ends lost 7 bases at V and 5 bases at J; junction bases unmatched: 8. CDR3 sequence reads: CSGGGRPDNEQFF. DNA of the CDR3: TGCAGCGGGGGGGGACGGCCTGACAATGAGCAGTTCTTC.

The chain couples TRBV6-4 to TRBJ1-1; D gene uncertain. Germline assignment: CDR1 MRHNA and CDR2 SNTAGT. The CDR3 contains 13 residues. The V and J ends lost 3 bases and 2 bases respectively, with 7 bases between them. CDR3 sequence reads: CASSEWRNTEAFF. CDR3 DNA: TGTGCCAGCAGTGAATGGAGAAACACTGAAGCTTTCTTT.

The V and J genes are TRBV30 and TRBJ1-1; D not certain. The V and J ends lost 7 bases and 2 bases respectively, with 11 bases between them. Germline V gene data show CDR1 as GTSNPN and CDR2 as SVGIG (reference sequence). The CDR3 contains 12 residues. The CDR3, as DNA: TGTGCCTACGACAAGAAAAACACTGAAGCTTTCTTT. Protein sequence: CAYDKKNTEAFF.

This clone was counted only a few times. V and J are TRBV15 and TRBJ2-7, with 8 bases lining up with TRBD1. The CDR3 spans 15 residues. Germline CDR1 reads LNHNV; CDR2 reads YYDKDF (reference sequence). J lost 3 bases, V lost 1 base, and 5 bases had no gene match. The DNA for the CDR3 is TGTGCCACCAGCAGAGGGGCAGGGGGCATCTACGAGCAGTACTTC. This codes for CATSRGAGGIYEQYF.

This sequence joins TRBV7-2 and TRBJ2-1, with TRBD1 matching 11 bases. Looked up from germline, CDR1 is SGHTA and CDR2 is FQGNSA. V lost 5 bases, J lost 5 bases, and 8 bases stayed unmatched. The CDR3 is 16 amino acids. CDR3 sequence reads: CASSKTGTGGNNEQFF. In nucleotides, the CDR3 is TGTGCCAGCAGCAAGACCGGGACAGGGGGGAACAATGAGCAGTTCTTC.

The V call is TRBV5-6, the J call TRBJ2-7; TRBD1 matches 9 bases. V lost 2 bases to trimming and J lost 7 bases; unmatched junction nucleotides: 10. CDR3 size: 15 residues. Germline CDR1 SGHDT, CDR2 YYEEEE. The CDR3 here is CASSLGADRGWEQYF. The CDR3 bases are TGTGCCAGCAGCTTAGGAGCGGACAGGGGTTGGGAGCAGTACTTC. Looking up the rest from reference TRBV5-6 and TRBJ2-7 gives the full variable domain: DAGVTQSPTHLIKTRGQQVTLRCSPKSGHDTVSWYQQALGQGPQFIFQYYEEEERQRGNFPDRFSGHQFPNYSSELNVNALLLGDSALYLCASSLGADRGWEQYFGPGTRLTVT.

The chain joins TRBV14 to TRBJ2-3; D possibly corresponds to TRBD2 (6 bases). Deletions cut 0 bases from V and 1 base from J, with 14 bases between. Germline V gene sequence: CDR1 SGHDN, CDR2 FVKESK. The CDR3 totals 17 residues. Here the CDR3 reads CASSQDITSTGTDTQYF. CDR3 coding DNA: TGTGCCAGCAGCCAAGATATTACTAGCACGGGCACAGATACGCAGTATTTT.

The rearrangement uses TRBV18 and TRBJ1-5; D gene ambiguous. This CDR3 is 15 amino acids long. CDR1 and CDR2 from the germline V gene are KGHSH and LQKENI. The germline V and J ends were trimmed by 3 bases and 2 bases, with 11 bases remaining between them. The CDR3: CASSPAPGGNQPQHF. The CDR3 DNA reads TGTGCCAGCTCACCCGCCCCCGGGGGCAATCAGCCCCAGCATTTT.